This T cell receptor beta chain comes out of a study of blood T cell repertoires in COVID-19. In the study overall: Samples came from the United States, Italy and Spain, spanning acute and convalescent COVID-19.

This clone was observed once. As handled by the study authors: Researchers report that nucleated cell counts were estimated from reference gene primer amplification. Generated by immunoSEQ multiplex PCR, the TCRdb table keeps only in-frame clones and is missing some. V, J and clone size are those of that table, while D and trimming were read from the DNA. The profile shows 25,000 to 30,000 clones, around 87% of them singletons. Germline V gene lookup returns CDR1 KGHSH and CDR2 LQKENI. The germline V and J ends were trimmed by 3 bases and 6 bases, with 14 bases remaining between them. The CDR3 spans 15 residues.

The sample comprised peripheral blood. This TCR was sampled from a man between 60 and 70 years old with acute or convalescent COVID-19. The rearrangement joins TRBV18 to TRBJ2-2; possibly TRBD2 for D (6 bases). The CDR3 reads CASSPGTTGAGELFF. CDR3 bases: TGTGCCAGCTCACCGGGGACCACGGGGGCCGGGGAGCTGTTTTTT. The full variable domain, completed using reference TRBV18 and TRBJ2-2, is NAGVMQNPRHLVRRRGQEARLRCSPMKGHSHVYWYRQLPEEGLKFMVYLQKENIIDESGMPKERFSAEFPKEGPSILRIQQVVRGDSAAYFCASSPGTTGAGELFFGEGSRLTVL.